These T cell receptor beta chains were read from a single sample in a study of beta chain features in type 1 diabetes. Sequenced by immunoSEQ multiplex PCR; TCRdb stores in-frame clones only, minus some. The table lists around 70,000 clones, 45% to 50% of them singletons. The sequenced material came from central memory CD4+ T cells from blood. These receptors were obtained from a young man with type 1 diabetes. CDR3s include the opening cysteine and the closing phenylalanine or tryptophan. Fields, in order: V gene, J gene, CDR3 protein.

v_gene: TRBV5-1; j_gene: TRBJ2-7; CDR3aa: CASSLGGRNEQYF
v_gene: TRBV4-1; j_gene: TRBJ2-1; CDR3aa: CASSQDAGGYNEQFF
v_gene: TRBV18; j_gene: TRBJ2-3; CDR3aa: CASSPGLGTDTQYF
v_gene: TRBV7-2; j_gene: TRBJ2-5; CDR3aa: CASSTTPGSQETQYF
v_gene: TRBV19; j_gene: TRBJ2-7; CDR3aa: CASSRRNVVYEQYF
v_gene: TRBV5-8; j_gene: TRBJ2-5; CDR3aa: CASSRGLAGFIQETQYF
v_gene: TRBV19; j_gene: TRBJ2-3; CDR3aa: CASSVSSGDTQYF
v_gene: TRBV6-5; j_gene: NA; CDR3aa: CASSAMDRGAYEQYF
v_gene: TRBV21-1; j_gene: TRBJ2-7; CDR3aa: CASSNLAGSF
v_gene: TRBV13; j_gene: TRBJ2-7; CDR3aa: CASSGQGRDRTYEQYF
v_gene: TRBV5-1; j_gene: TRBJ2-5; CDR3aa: CASSLANLEETQYF
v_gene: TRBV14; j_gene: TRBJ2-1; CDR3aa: CASSRDRRNEQFF
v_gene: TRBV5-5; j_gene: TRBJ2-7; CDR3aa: CASSLATSGRYFSYEQYF
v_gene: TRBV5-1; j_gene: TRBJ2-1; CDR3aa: CASSLASGTSGYNEQFF
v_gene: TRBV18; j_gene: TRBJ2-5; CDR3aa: CASSPREAGMKTQYF
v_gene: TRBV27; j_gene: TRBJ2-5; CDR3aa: CASSSQAQETQYF
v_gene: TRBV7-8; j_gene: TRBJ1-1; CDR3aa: CASSFQWGRGNTEAFF
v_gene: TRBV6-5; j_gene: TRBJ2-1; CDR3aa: CASSGGQYNEQFF
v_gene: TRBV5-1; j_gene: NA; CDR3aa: CASSLAGSSGILTYEQYF
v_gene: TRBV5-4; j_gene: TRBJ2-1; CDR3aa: CASSSFDRDHNEQFF
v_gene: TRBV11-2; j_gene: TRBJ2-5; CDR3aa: CASSLDGRGETQYF
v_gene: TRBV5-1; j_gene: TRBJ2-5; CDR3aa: CASSLGDRGTKTQYF
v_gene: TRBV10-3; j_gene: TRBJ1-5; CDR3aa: CAISESAGTGRNQPQHF
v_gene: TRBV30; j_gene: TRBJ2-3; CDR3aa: CAWSGGTGNMDTQYF
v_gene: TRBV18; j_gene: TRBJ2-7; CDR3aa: CASSPRTGERTYEQYF
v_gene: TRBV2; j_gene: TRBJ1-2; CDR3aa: CASKGQGIGGYTF
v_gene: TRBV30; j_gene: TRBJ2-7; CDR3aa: CAWMGSDSYEQYF